The subject of this entry is one TCR beta chain. Produced via immunoSEQ multiplex PCR; TCRdb's table is partial and in-frame only. The sample shows 180,000 or so clones, around 90% of them seen only once. This specimen comes from a study of T cell responses to AZD1222 COVID-19 vaccine. CDR3 length: 17 residues. Germline CDR1 SGHVS, CDR2 FNYEAQ. Trimming took off 0 bases at V and 5 bases at J, with 19 bases between the two ends. The sequences come from peripheral blood, collected on day 0 of AZD1222 vaccination. This clonotype originated in an adult in good health. The J gene is TRBJ2-5, the V gene TRBV7-6; D is perhaps TRBD1 (6 bases). This CDR3 reads CASSLAPQQGGYETQYF. The CDR3 DNA reads as TGTGCCAGCAGCTTAGCACCACAACAGGGTGGATACGAGACCCAGTACTTC. Complete variable domain (other parts from reference TRBV7-6 and TRBJ2-5): GAGVSQSPRYKVTKRGQDVALRCDPISGHVSLYWYRQALGQGPEFLTYFNYEAQQDKSGLPNDRFSAERPEGSISTLTIQRTEQRDSAMYRCASSLAPQQGGYETQYFGPGTRLLVL.